This record looks at one T cell receptor beta chain sequence and its context. Its antigen is as yet unknown. This record comes from a study of CD8 T cells in Susac syndrome. Study at large: When blood was collected, patients with Susac syndrome were therapy-naive, were taking corticosteroids, or were receiving intravenous immunoglobulin alone.

CDR3 length: 13 residues. V was clipped by 7 bases and J by 3 bases, with 12 bases between them. Germline CDR1 and CDR2: SQVTM and ANQGSEA. Random hexamers were used to reverse transcribe roughly 0.5 to 1 ug of RNA. TCRdb processed the immunoSEQ multiplex PCR reads anew with MiXCR; each CDR3 protein has one entry. The sample consists of some 250,000 distinct CDR3 sequences, about 95% of them appearing once. General study findings and limits: CD4+ T cell repertoires in Susac syndrome lacked clonal expansion. TCR sequencing and HLA analysis covered a relatively small number of individuals.

TEMRA cells were FACS-enriched, with CD8+ and CD4+ T cells isolated negatively. The source of this sequence is a human donor with Susac syndrome. The chain couples TRBV29-1 to TRBJ1-4, with D tentatively TRBD1 (6 bases). Source material: CD4+ T cells from PBMCs. CDR3 loop: CSGGHSPNEKLFF. The CDR3, as DNA: TGCAGCGGGGGACATTCCCCTAATGAAAAACTGTTTTTT.